This entry features one T cell receptor beta chain sequence. The antigen remains unidentified. This sample was taken from a study of PD-1 blockade in classical Hodgkin lymphoma. Study-wide results and limits: Complete responders entered with baseline diversity on par with newly diagnosed patients, the results showed. Reported findings placed baseline TCR diversity lower in newly diagnosed patients (compared with healthy donors).

Time point indicated: cycle 4 day 1 (C4D1), after five to seven weeks of nivolumab. In every patient, relapse followed autologous stem cell transplantation, while exposure to brentuximab vedotin differed. Trimming pared 2 bases from V and 8 bases from J, leaving 16 bases between. The CDR3 runs to 15 residues. Per germline, CDR1 MNHNY and CDR2 SVGAGI (reference sequence). This table comes from immunoSEQ multiplex PCR, and its TCRdb copy is limited to in-frame clones, with some not included. The sample has some 7,000 clones, 65% to 80% seen once. The TCR comes from a human donor with classical Hodgkin lymphoma. The rearrangement uses TRBV6-6 and TRBJ2-1; D may be TRBD2 (6 bases). The sequencing used peripheral blood mononuclear cells (PBMCs), collected before the fourth cycle of nivolumab. The CDR3 DNA follows: TGTGCCAGCAGTTACGGGAGCCGGGAGAGGGATGAGCAGTTCTTC. Its protein is CASSYGSRERDEQFF.